This is a list of T cell receptor beta chains from one sample in a study of OX40 agonist ivuxolimab in advanced cancers. TCRdb's table, derived via immunoSEQ multiplex PCR, lists solely in-frame clones and lacks some. The sample lists nearly 85,000 clones, around 86% seen once, with less than 2% in the top ten. The sequencing here drew on CD4+ or CD8+ T cells sorted from blood, taken in a trial of the OX40 agonist ivuxolimab. The receptor source for this set is an adult with an advanced solid tumor such as melanoma, head and neck, liver or kidney cancer. CDR3s include the opening cysteine and the closing phenylalanine or tryptophan. D genes are given only for firm matches. Expanded clones get a size class; other rows say once, few or many, or leave the size out.

>TRBV5-4|.|TRBJ2-3|.
CASSSPSGGARTDTQYF
TGTGCCAGCAGCTCCCCCTCGGGGGGCGCGCGGACAGATACGCAGTATTTT
>TRBV11-3|.|TRBJ2-3|.
CASSLDSTDTQYF
TGTGCCAGCAGCTTAGACAGCACAGATACGCAGTATTTT
>TRBV9|.|TRBJ1-6|TRBD1
CASRPTGDINSPLHF
TGTGCCAGCAGACCTACAGGGGATATTAATTCACCCCTCCACTTT
>TRBV30|.|TRBJ2-7|.
CAWSPVRGSYEQYF
TGTGCCTGGAGTCCAGTCCGGGGTTCCTACGAGCAGTACTTC
>TRBV5-4|.|TRBJ2-3|.
CASSWGVDTDTQYF
TGTGCCAGCAGCTGGGGGGTAGACACAGATACGCAGTATTTT
>TRBV5-1|.|TRBJ1-2|TRBD1
CASSTGQGEGYTF
TGCGCCAGCAGCACTGGACAGGGAGAGGGCTACACCTTC
>TRBV2|medium-sized|TRBJ1-4|TRBD1
CASSDRRAGGEKLFF
TGTGCCAGCAGTGATAGGCGGGCAGGGGGTGAAAAACTGTTTTTT
>TRBV11-2|.|TRBJ2-1|TRBD1
CASSSRPGQGFHEQFF
TGTGCCAGCAGCTCCCGACCGGGACAGGGGTTTCATGAGCAGTTCTTC
>TRBV4-2|.|TRBJ2-2|TRBD1
CASSHEGQGTGELFF
TGTGCCAGCAGCCATGAGGGACAGGGAACCGGGGAGCTGTTTTTT
>TRBV27|.|TRBJ2-5|.
CASSPRTGRAQETQYF
TGTGCCAGCAGTCCTCGGACAGGGAGGGCGCAAGAGACCCAGTACTTC
>TRBV19|few|TRBJ1-5|TRBD1
CASRRTGVSSNQPQHF
TGTGCCAGTAGGAGGACAGGGGTCTCTAGCAATCAGCCCCAGCATTTT
>TRBV14|.|TRBJ1-2|.
CASSQSVTNYGYTF
TGTGCCAGCAGCCAGTCAGTTACTAACTATGGCTACACCTTC
>TRBV4-2|.|TRBJ2-2|TRBD1
CASSQEMGTAALRLFF
TGTGCCAGCAGCCAAGAGATGGGGACAGCCGCCCTTCGGCTGTTTTTT
>TRBV11-2|.|TRBJ2-3|TRBD1
CASSPGQGEWDTQYF
TGTGCCAGCAGCCCTGGACAGGGGGAATGGGATACGCAGTATTTT
>TRBV5-5|.|TRBJ2-3|.
CASSLVGSSDTQYF
TGTGCCAGCAGCTTGGTAGGCAGTAGTGATACGCAGTATTTT
>TRBV9|.|TRBJ2-6|.
CASSSGAGANVLTF
TGTGCCAGCAGCTCGGGGGCTGGGGCCAACGTCCTGACTTTC
>TRBV7-3|.|TRBJ1-6|TRBD1
CASSPNGQGTSSPLHF
TGTGCCAGCAGCCCAAACGGACAGGGGACGAGTTCACCCCTCCACTTT